This T cell receptor (beta chain) was identified in a study of blood T cells in healthy people across ages (dated by TCRdb to about 2015). A note on the overall study: Template switching captured roughly one uniquely barcoded TCR beta cDNA molecule per two T cells in model experiments. The donors were split into four age groups: young (average around 15 years), middle-aged (over 35), aged (approximately 60) and long-lived (roughly 86). Age-related changes in TCR beta repertoire diversity were measured in the study by deep sequencing normalized with unique cDNA molecular identifiers. Donors of different ages were randomly distributed across sequencing lanes to avoid experimental bias. Using the same blood draw, the study looked at two additional independent replicas of 1 million unique cDNA reads for two donors, one aged 18 to 30 and the other aged 80 or older.

The library came from 5' RACE. This sample was sequenced with an Illumina HiSeq 2500. A second roughly 6 to 11 cycle PCR used a sample-barcoded 5' primer and a J-beta primer mix. A template-switch 5' adaptor carrying 12 random nucleotides introduced a unique molecular identifier onto each TCR beta cDNA molecule. Each sample yielded at least 2.5 million CDR3-containing paired-end reads. All of the RNA was converted into first-strand cDNA using the Mint cDNA synthesis kit, with a TRBC-specific oligonucleotide serving as the primer. After uracil-DNA glycosylase treatment, a first 18-cycle PCR used universal primers M1SS and BC2_uni_R on all cDNA. The paper's processing steps were these. Each sample was normalized by randomly selecting 1 million high-quality reads, each carrying a distinct molecular identifier. Reads with shared molecular identifiers were discarded instead of being binned into consensus sequences. MiTCR, run with a Q25 quality threshold and the strictest error-elimination algorithm, handled CDR3 identification, clonotype clustering and error correction. Lower-bound total TCR beta diversity was estimated with a nonparametric unseen species model using Euler transformation. TCRdb redid the processing of the public reads, applying fastp at Q25 and MiXCR, and retained in-frame beta chains. Here each entry gathers all rows of one CDR3 protein and keeps the most common genes and DNA. These V and J calls derive from TCRdb rather than the authors' analysis. The sample table holds 1.5 million to 2 million distinct CDR3 sequences, of which 28% were seen once. 7.7% of the sample is in the top ten clones.

This clonotype was recorded many times. It lacks a known antigen. Within one base of it there is no much larger clone, and no base qualities were kept. CDR1 MNHNS and CDR2 SASEGT are derived from the germline V gene. The cysteine opens and the phenylalanine closes a CDR3 of 14 amino acids. The sequence is cut down to CDR3 DNA, 42 bases in frame from base 1. After removal of 6 bases from V and 5 bases from J, the junction retains 9 bases not matched to a gene. Study-wide conclusions, independent of this receptor: Since profiling was done on bulk unsorted PBMCs, naive and antigen-experienced compartments could not be conclusively compared. The long-lived group showed more naive CD4+ T cells, fewer expanded clones and increased TCR diversity than the aged group, suggesting age selection. As age increased, observed TCR beta diversity per million T cells dropped in a roughly linear way, and a significant reduction was already evident by age 40. Because the CMV infection status of the donors was unknown, age-related changes in expanded clonotypes may potentially have been confounded. Estimates of total diversity based on one million sequenced T cells were regarded as lower bounds and as underestimates. The percentage of naive T cells measured by flow cytometry correlated strongly with observed TCR beta diversity.

Systemically healthy Caucasian individuals from Russia, some 38 in total and aged about 6 to 100 years, were included as donors. Each donor gave roughly 11 milliliters of peripheral blood, drawn into EDTA-treated Vacutainer tubes. Ficoll-Paque density-gradient centrifugation was used to isolate PBMCs, with at least 6.5 million per sample. Trizol reagent was used to extract total RNA from PBMCs, with at least 6 micrograms per sample. For every donor, an aliquot of PBMCs went through flow cytometry to measure the percentages of naive CD45RAhigh/CD27high T cells. Sequencing was performed on blood. The sequence was obtained from a woman in her 30s in good health. The chain employs TRBV6-1 and TRBJ2-7; the central 8 bases match TRBD1. CDR3 reads: CASSAGQGIHEQYF. The base sequence is TGTGCCAGCAGCGCTGGACAGGGAATCCACGAGCAGTACTTC.